The 18 T cell receptor beta chains presented below share a single source sample, sequenced in a study of blood T cell repertoires in COVID-19. The repertoire was sequenced with immunoSEQ multiplex PCR; TCRdb's copy has only in-frame clones and lacks some. Of 300,000 to 400,000 clones listed, 90% to 95% are singletons. The specimen sequenced was PBMCs or T cells enriched from blood (not recorded which). The source is a woman in her 30s who had been exposed to COVID-19.

This sequence joins TRBV2 and TRBJ1-1; the D is unclear. V was cut by 3 bases and J by 12 bases, with 17 bases left in between. The CDR3 runs to 13 residues. In germline, CDR1 is SNHLY, CDR2 FYNNEI. The CDR3 sequence is CASSDVGRLSPFF. The DNA of the CDR3 is TGTGCCAGCAGTGATGTTGGAAGACTTAGCCCTTTCTTT.

The gene calls are TRBV5-1 and TRBJ1-1, with 7 bases identical to TRBD1. This CDR3 has 15 amino acids. The germline V gene encodes CDR1 SGHRS and CDR2 YFSETQ. Trimming cost V 4 bases and J 1 base; bases outside gene matches: 7. CDR3 sequence reads: CASSPRQGQNTEAFF. In nucleotides, the CDR3 is TGCGCCAGCAGCCCGAGACAGGGCCAGAACACTGAAGCTTTCTTT. The variable domain in full, completed from reference TRBV5-1 and TRBJ1-1, reads KAGVTQTPRYLIKTRGQQVTLSCSPISGHRSVSWYQQTPGQGLQFLFEYFSETQRNKGNFPGRFSGRQFSNSRSEMNVSTLELGDSALYLCASSPRQGQNTEAFFGQGTRLTVV.

The chain links TRBV9 to TRBJ2-6; 9 bases map to TRBD1. The CDR3 sequence is 17 residues long. The J segment lost 0 bases and the V segment lost 2 bases, leaving 3 bases of the junction unmatched. From germline, CDR1 is SGDLS and CDR2 YYNGEE. Here the CDR3 reads CASSVTGGGSGANVLTF. CDR3 nucleotides: TGTGCCAGCAGCGTGACAGGGGGTGGCTCTGGGGCCAACGTCCTGACTTTC.

The CDR3 is CASRPTGHYGYTF. The CDR3 region has the DNA TGTGCCAGCAGGCCGACAGGGCACTATGGCTACACCTTC. The chain couples TRBV3-1 (or the pseudogene TRBV3-2) to TRBJ1-2; 7 bases fit TRBD1. There are 13 residues in the CDR3. The ends lost 6 bases at V and 3 bases at J; junction bases unmatched: 4. CDR1 is LGHDT, CDR2 YNNKEL, per germline (reference sequence).

The genes are TRBV19 and TRBJ2-3; 13 bases line up with TRBD2. The CDR3 is 15 residues long. Germline loops: CDR1 LNHDA, CDR2 SQIVND (reference sequence). J was trimmed by 11 bases and V by 3 bases; bases with no gene match: 8. The CDR3 sequence is CASSMTSGGPRGQYF. The CDR3 region has the DNA TGTGCCAGTAGTATGACTAGCGGGGGGCCACGGGGGCAGTATTTT.

The chain combines TRBV30 with TRBJ1-1; 7 bases are shared with TRBD1. The CDR3 spans 14 residues. V dropped 4 bases and J dropped 2; count of bases not matched to a gene: 7. Germline CDR1 and CDR2: GTSNPN and SVGIG (reference sequence). The CDR3 DNA reads as TGTGCCTGGAATCTGGGACAGATAAACACTGAAGCTTTCTTT. Translation: CAWNLGQINTEAFF.

The chain recombines TRBV23-1 with TRBJ2-2; the match to TRBD2 covers 8 bases. TRBV23-1 is an open reading frame, and its role is uncertain. The trim removed 2 bases at V and 1 base at J, leaving 12 bases unmatched. This CDR3 has 19 amino acids. The CDR3 sequence is CASSQRSRLSGMNTGELFF. The CDR3 DNA follows: TGCGCCAGCAGTCAACGGTCGAGGCTTAGCGGGATGAACACCGGGGAGCTGTTTTTT.

This clone was recorded only once. Written as DNA, the CDR3 is TGTGCCAGCAGCTTGGGGCTAGGCCAGAAGAGCTCCTACAATGAGCAGTTCTTC. Translating it yields CASSLGLGQKSSYNEQFF. The V call is TRBV5-5, the J call TRBJ2-1; D remains ambiguous. Germline V gives CDR1 SGHKS, CDR2 YYEKEE (reference sequence). V lost 0 bases to trimming and J lost 0 bases, with 16 bases between them. CDR3 length equals 18 residues. The full variable domain, in which reference TRBV5-5 and TRBJ2-1 provide the parts outside the CDR3, is DAGVTQSPTHLIKTRGQQVTLRCSPISGHKSVSWYQQVLGQGPQFIFQYYEKEERGRGNFPDRFSARQFPNYSSELNVNALLLGDSALYLCASSLGLGQKSSYNEQFFGPGTRLTVL.

The table lists this clone with a few counts. The chain uses TRBV18 and TRBJ2-1; possibly TRBD2 for D (5 bases). The V gene lost 1 base and the J gene lost 0 bases, with 10 bases spanning the gap. The CDR3 covers 16 residues. Looked up from germline, CDR1 is KGHSH and CDR2 is LQKENI. The CDR3 loop is CASSPRAGSSYNEQFF. CDR3 DNA sequence: TGTGCCAGCTCACCACGGGCGGGTAGCTCCTACAATGAGCAGTTCTTC.

V gene TRBV2 combines with J gene TRBJ2-1; 7 bases are a match to TRBD2. Germline CDR1 is SNHLY and CDR2 is FYNNEI. J gave up 4 bases and V 8 bases, and 5 bases lay outside the gene matches. This CDR3 region has 13 residues. CDR3 loop: CASAGGDYNEQFF. Written as DNA, the CDR3 is TGTGCCAGCGCTGGGGGGGATTACAATGAGCAGTTCTTC.

V usage is TRBV2 and J usage is TRBJ1-4; D gene uncertain. The CDR3 spans 12 residues. The germline V and J ends were trimmed by 6 bases and 4 bases, with 6 bases remaining between them. The V gene's germline CDR1 is SNHLY and CDR2 FYNNEI. CDR3 in amino acids: CASRADNEKLFF. The CDR3 nucleotides read TGTGCCAGCAGGGCCGATAATGAAAAACTGTTTTTT.

The J gene is TRBJ1-1, the V gene TRBV10-3; D gene uncertain. V was pared by 2 bases and J by 1 base, with 14 bases between. CDR1 is ENHRY and CDR2 is SYGVKD in the germline V gene. There are 16 residues in the CDR3. The CDR3 loop reads CAISELVRGPNTEAFF. The DNA for the CDR3 is TGTGCCATCAGTGAGCTTGTACGTGGCCCGAACACTGAAGCTTTCTTT.

The chain has TRBV19 and TRBJ1-5; TRBD1 aligns across 7 bases. With V trimmed by 5 bases and J by 1 base, 5 bases remained unmatched. Germline loops: CDR1 LNHDA, CDR2 SQIVND (reference sequence). The CDR3 is 15 residues long. The CDR3 DNA reads as TGTGCCAGTAGTGTCACAGGGGTCAGCAATCAGCCCCAGCATTTT. This codes for CASSVTGVSNQPQHF. Combining the CDR3 with reference TRBV19 and TRBJ1-5 gives the whole variable domain DGGITQSPKYLFRKEGQNVTLSCEQNLNHDAMYWYRQDPGQGLRLIYYSQIVNDFQKGDIAEGYSVSREKKESFPLTVTSAQKNPTAFYLCASSVTGVSNQPQHFGDGTRLSIL.

Turning to this clone: Other nucleotide sequences in the sample specify the same CDR3. This chain links TRBV27 with TRBJ1-1; D remains unclear. V shed 2 bases and J shed 0 bases, with 4 bases lying between them. Germline CDR1 MNHEY, CDR2 SMNVEV (reference sequence). The CDR3 consists of 13 residues. The CDR3 loop reads CASSLQVNTEAFF. The CDR3 bases are TGTGCCAGCAGTTTACAGGTGAACACTGAAGCTTTCTTT.

The chain uses TRBV11-2 and TRBJ1-6; a weak D match, TRBD1 (6 bases). The CDR3 consists of 13 residues. V was pared by 4 bases and J by 6 bases, with 7 bases between. Per germline, CDR1 SGHAT and CDR2 FQNNGV. The chain's CDR3 is CASSWTVNSPLHF. DNA of the CDR3: TGTGCCAGCAGCTGGACAGTTAATTCACCCCTCCACTTT.

CDR3 in amino acids: CASSLLMAYNEQFF. The CDR3 DNA sequence: TGTGCCAGCAGCTTATTGATGGCTTACAATGAGCAGTTCTTC. This sequence joins TRBV7-9 and TRBJ2-1; D gene ambiguous. CDR3 length: 14 residues. V lost 2 bases and J 4 bases, leaving 9 bases between the germline ends. CDR1 is SEHNR, CDR2 FQNEAQ, per germline (reference sequence).

The V and J genes are TRBV6-2 or TRBV6-3 and TRBJ1-1; 8 positions agree with TRBD1. Germline V lookup: CDR1 MNHEY, CDR2 SVGEGT. The CDR3 spans 13 residues. The ends lost 5 bases at V and 3 bases at J; junction bases unmatched: 2. CDR3 DNA sequence: TGTGCCAGCAGTACGACAGGGGACACTGAAGCTTTCTTT. The encoded protein is CASSTTGDTEAFF.

The chain carries TRBV5-4 and TRBJ2-2; 8 bases fit TRBD1. Unmatched junction bases numbered 2, after V lost 3 bases and J lost 1 base. The germline V gene encodes CDR1 SGHNT and CDR2 YYREEE (reference sequence). The CDR3 has 15 residues. The CDR3 loop reads CASSWGQENTGELFF. CDR3 coding DNA: TGTGCCAGCAGCTGGGGACAGGAGAACACCGGGGAGCTGTTTTTT.